Listed below are T cell receptor beta chains from one sample, sequenced in a study of read filtering for tumor transcriptome and immune sequencing. TCRdb re-called the reads with MiXCR, one entry per CDR3 protein. The data show 46,000 or so distinct CDR3 sequences, with approximately 18% seen just once and about 16% held by the top ten. The sequenced sample was a population of CD138-negative cells sorted from bone marrow. Receptors originate from a donor aged 40 or over with multiple myeloma. Each CDR3 is given with its conserved first and last residue. Fields, in order: clone size, D gene, J gene, CDR3 length, V gene, CDR3 DNA, CDR3 protein. D genes are given only for firm matches. Clone size, where shown, is once, few, many, or a class for clones that have expanded.

size: few; D: .; J: TRBJ1-2; length: 12; V: TRBV10-2; DNA: TGCGCCAGCTTAGGACTAAACTATGGCTACACCTTC; CDR3: CASLGLNYGYTF
size: few; D: TRBD1; J: TRBJ1-5; length: 15; V: TRBV29-1; DNA: TGCAGCGTTGAGTTAACAGGGGAGCGAAATCAGCCCCAGCATTTT; CDR3: CSVELTGERNQPQHF
size: few; D: .; J: TRBJ1-4; length: 13; V: TRBV5-1; DNA: TGCGCCAGCAGCAATCAGGGGAATGAAAAACTGTTTTTT; CDR3: CASSNQGNEKLFF
size: many; D: TRBD1; J: TRBJ2-7; length: 17; V: TRBV3-1; DNA: TGTGCCAGCAGCCAATCTTACAGGGGGCCACGTACCTACGAGCAGTACTTC; CDR3: CASSQSYRGPRTYEQYF
size: many; D: TRBD2; J: TRBJ2-1; length: 17; V: TRBV30; DNA: TGTGCCTGGAGTGCCGCCAGACTAGCGGGACACTACAATGAGCAGTTCTTC; CDR3: CAWSAARLAGHYNEQFF
size: many; D: .; J: TRBJ2-6; length: 15; V: TRBV7-6; DNA: TGTGCCAGCAGCTTAGTAGGCCCTGGGGCCAACGTCCTGACTTTC; CDR3: CASSLVGPGANVLTF
size: many; D: .; J: TRBJ2-1; length: 14; V: TRBV19; DNA: TGTGCCAGTAGTCCTAGAAGCGACCGCAATGAGCAGTTCTTC; CDR3: CASSPRSDRNEQFF
size: many; D: TRBD1; J: TRBJ2-7; length: 13; V: TRBV29-1; DNA: TGCAGCGTTGGAATTAGGACAGGGGGCGAGCAGTACTTC; CDR3: CSVGIRTGGEQYF
size: many; D: TRBD2; J: TRBJ2-3; length: 17; V: TRBV4-3; DNA: TGCGCCAGCAGCCAGGAAGTGGCTAGCGGGAGTACAGATACGCAGTATTTT; CDR3: CASSQEVASGSTDTQYF
size: many; D: .; J: TRBJ2-2; length: 14; V: TRBV9; DNA: TGTGCCAGCAGCGTTCGCTCGAACACCGGGGAGCTGTTTTTT; CDR3: CASSVRSNTGELFF
size: .; D: .; J: TRBJ2-7; length: 15; V: TRBV7-8; DNA: TGTGCCAGCAGCCCGCGGCCCCTACCCCACTACGAGCAGTACTTT; CDR3: CASSPRPLPHYEQYF